The rows below give T cell receptor beta chains drawn from one sample of a study of shared clonotypes between healthy human individuals. Sequencing used immunoSEQ multiplex PCR; TCRdb keeps in-frame clones, though not all of them. The table includes 2,500,000 or so clones, 85% to 95% detected once. Sequenced material: naive CD4+ T cells sorted from blood. These receptors were obtained from a young man in good health. Both conserved end residues are part of each CDR3. A D gene is named only where the DNA matches it firmly. Size is stated for part of the rows, as once, few or many counts, or as a class when the clone is expanded.

v_call,j_call,clone_size,d_call,cdr3_nt,cdr3_aa
TRBV5-1,TRBJ2-6,-,-,TGCGCCAGCAGCTTGGCCGGGAAGGGGCGAGTGGCTGGGGCCAACGTCCTGACTTTC,CASSLAGKGRVAGANVLTF
TRBV10-3,TRBJ2-6,once,-,TGTGCCATCAGTGAGTCCATGAATTCTGGGGCCAACGTCCTGACTTTC,CAISESMNSGANVLTF
TRBV28,TRBJ2-2,-,-,TGTGCCAGCAGTTCACAGGGCCCGAACACCGGGGAGCTGTTTTTT,CASSSQGPNTGELFF
TRBV5-1,TRBJ1-1,-,-,TGCGCCAGCAGCTCCTCGGGGAATACGAACACTGAAGCTTTCTTT,CASSSSGNTNTEAFF
TRBV7-7,TRBJ2-2,-,-,TGTGCTAGCAGCTTGAGGTGGTCGGCGAACACCGGGGAGCTGTTTTTT,CASSLRWSANTGELFF
TRBV30,TRBJ2-3,-,-,TGTGCCTGGAGGGGGGAGGATACGCAGTATTTT,CAWRGEDTQYF
TRBV7-2,TRBJ2-2,-,-,TGTGCCAGCAGCCCGTCTCCCACCGGGGAGCTGTTTTTT,CASSPSPTGELFF
TRBV6-6,TRBJ2-1,-,TRBD2,TGTGCCAGCACCCGAGGGGTAGGAGCGGGAGGTAATGAGCAGTTCTTC,CASTRGVGAGGNEQFF
TRBV10-3,TRBJ1-5,-,TRBD1,TGTGCCATCAGTGAGGACAGGGTCAATCAGCCCCAGCATTTT,CAISEDRVNQPQHF
TRBV6-1,TRBJ1-2,-,TRBD1,TGTGCCAGCATAGAGAGAGACAGGGCCATCTATGGCTACACCTTC,CASIERDRAIYGYTF
TRBV6-6,TRBJ1-1,few,-,TGTGCCAGCATCATGAACACTGAAGCTTTCTTT,CASIMNTEAFF
TRBV7-2,TRBJ1-1,-,-,TGTGCCAGCAGCATACGGGGGGTAAACACTGAAGCTTTCTTT,CASSIRGVNTEAFF
TRBV28,TRBJ2-3,-,TRBD1,TGTGCCAGCAGGGGACAGAGCACAGATACGCAGTATTTT,CASRGQSTDTQYF
TRBV6-5,TRBJ2-1,-,TRBD1,TGTGCCAGCAGTTATTTCGCGGGACAGGGTTATGGTGAGCAGTTCTTC,CASSYFAGQGYGEQFF
TRBV10-3,TRBJ1-2,few,-,TGTGCCATCAGTGAGCCCGCTTTCTATGGCTACACCTTC,CAISEPAFYGYTF
TRBV27,TRBJ1-3,-,-,TGTGCCAGTTCTGGGGGGGGCTCTGGAAACACCATATATTTT,CASSGGGSGNTIYF
TRBV5-1,TRBJ2-3,-,TRBD2,TGCGCCAGCAGACTAGCGGGAAACCCAGATACGCAGTATTTT,CASRLAGNPDTQYF
TRBV11-2,TRBJ2-1,-,TRBD2,TGTGCCAGCGGGAGCGAGCGGGGGGGGTACAATGAGCAGTTCTTC,CASGSERGGYNEQFF
TRBV7-2,TRBJ2-7,-,TRBD1,TGTGCCAGCAGCTTAAGGTTAGGGACAGTCCCCTACGAGCAGTACTTC,CASSLRLGTVPYEQYF
TRBV5-4,TRBJ1-2,once,TRBD1,TGTGCCAGCAGCTTCCAGACAGGGGTGGGTGGCTACACCTTC,CASSFQTGVGGYTF
TRBV5-1,TRBJ1-1,-,TRBD1,TGCGCCAGCAGCTTTAACCCTAGGACAGGGTTAAACACTGAAGCTTTCTTT,CASSFNPRTGLNTEAFF
TRBV2,TRBJ2-5,-,TRBD2,TGTGCCAGCAGTGAACAAACGGGAGGGAGAGAGACCCAGTACTTC,CASSEQTGGRETQYF